Shown below are 15 T cell receptor beta chains from a single sample sequenced in a study of Ad26.COV2.S vaccination and SARS-CoV-2 variants. As for treatment: around 19 received Ad26.COV2.S at low or high dose, single or two shots; 5 received placebo; per-sample allocation not given. The samples date from day 63 after the first vaccine or placebo injection. The protocol was immunoSEQ multiplex PCR, while the TCRdb copy is restricted to in-frame clones and leaves out a portion. The table lists under 600,000 clones, roughly 87% of them singletons. The sample here was peripheral blood, taken in a trial of Ad26.COV2.S vaccine versus placebo. These receptors were obtained from a person between 18 and 59 years old who received the Ad26.COV2.S COVID-19 vaccine or a placebo.

The chain couples TRBV11-2 to TRBJ2-7, with D possibly matching TRBD1 (6 bases). The germline gives CDR1 SGHAT, CDR2 FQNNGV. This CDR3 spans 12 amino acids. Deletions cut 5 bases from V and 5 bases from J, with 10 bases between. The CDR3 nucleotides read TGTGCCAGCAGCGTCAGGGGAGACGAGCAGTACTTC. The encoded protein is CASSVRGDEQYF.

The chain is built from TRBV27 and TRBJ1-5, with TRBD1 matching 9 bases. The V gene end was trimmed by 6 bases and the J gene end by 7 bases; junction bases not matched to a gene: 7. Germline V lookup: CDR1 MNHEY, CDR2 SMNVEV (reference sequence). The CDR3 has 14 amino acids. The CDR3 DNA reads TGTGCCAGCAGCCGGGACAGGGCGAACCAGCCCCAGCATTTT. Protein sequence: CASSRDRANQPQHF.

The chain links TRBV18 to TRBJ1-5; D remains unclear. CDR3 length: 17 amino acids. Germline V gene lookup returns CDR1 KGHSH and CDR2 LQKENI. V lost 2 bases and J lost 4, with 18 bases in between. CDR3 sequence reads: CASSPKEVAGRNQPQHF. The CDR3, as DNA: TGTGCCAGCTCACCAAAAGAGGTCGCGGGGAGGAATCAGCCCCAGCATTTT.

This clone has a handful of counts. This sequence joins TRBV6-5 and TRBJ2-3, with a tentative D call TRBD1 (6 bases). The germline V gene encodes CDR1 MNHEY and CDR2 SVGAGI. Trimming cost V 6 bases and J 1 base, with 14 bases left between them. CDR3 length: 15 amino acids. This chain's CDR3 is CASSNRVVGTDTQYF. The CDR3, as DNA: TGTGCCAGCAGCAACAGGGTGGTTGGCACAGATACGCAGTATTTT.

This sequence joins TRBV28 and TRBJ1-1, with 7 bases matching TRBD1. The CDR3 loop spans 13 amino acids. Trimming removed 4 bases from V and 7 bases from J; junction bases left unmatched: 6. Germline CDR1 MDHEN, CDR2 SYDVKM. CDR3 sequence (DNA): TGTGCCAGCAGTTCGGGACAGACATATGAAGCTTTCTTT. Protein product: CASSSGQTYEAFF.

V usage is TRBV2 and J usage is TRBJ1-6; 9 nucleotides match TRBD1. Unmatched junction bases numbered 7, after V lost 5 bases and J lost 5 bases. Germline V gene sequence: CDR1 SNHLY, CDR2 FYNNEI. This CDR3 has 16 amino acids. The CDR3 nucleotides are TGTGCCAGCAGTCAGGACAGGGGCTCTCATAATTCACCCCTCCACTTT. This translates into CASSQDRGSHNSPLHF.

The V and J genes are TRBV9 and TRBJ2-5; tentatively, D is TRBD2 (5 bases). V was shortened by 1 base and J by 5 bases, with 15 bases between the two germline ends. Germline CDR1 reads SGDLS; CDR2 reads YYNGEE. CDR3 size: 15 residues. The CDR3 spells CASSVNPSPVETQYF. The DNA of the CDR3 is TGTGCCAGCAGCGTAAATCCTAGCCCGGTGGAGACCCAGTACTTC.

J is TRBJ2-3 and V is TRBV19; unclear D gene. The germline gives CDR1 LNHDA, CDR2 SQIVND (reference sequence). CDR3 length: 19 amino acids. The V end was cut by 3 bases, the J end by 2 bases, with 24 bases between. CDR3 sequence (DNA): TGTGCCAGTAGTATGAGGTCTAGGAACGAGAAAGCTTACACAGATACGCAGTATTTT. Translation gives CASSMRSRNEKAYTDTQYF.

The chain recombines TRBV18 with TRBJ2-1; TRBD2 matches 12 bases. CDR3 size: 16 residues. Unmatched junction bases numbered 6, after V lost 3 bases and J lost 6 bases. Germline CDR1 is KGHSH and CDR2 is LQKENI. CDR3 coding DNA: TGTGCCAGCTCACCGAGACTAGCGGGAGTTCTCAATGAGCAGTTCTTC. Its protein is CASSPRLAGVLNEQFF.

The rearrangement links TRBV10-3 to TRBJ2-1; D call uncertain. V lost 3 bases, J lost 9 bases, and 9 bases lay in between. CDR1 is ENHRY, CDR2 SYGVKD, per germline. This CDR3 is 12 amino acids long. The CDR3 is CAISDLLSEQFF. The CDR3 coding sequence is TGTGCCATCAGTGATTTGTTATCTGAGCAGTTCTTC.

In this sample, this clone turned up once. The rearrangement joins TRBV27 to TRBJ2-2, with TRBD1 matching 7 bases. The V and J ends lost 6 bases and 6 bases, in that order; junction bases with no gene match: 4. Germline CDR1 MNHEY, CDR2 SMNVEV (reference sequence). This CDR3 has 13 residues. The CDR3 DNA reads as TGTGCCAGCAGGCAGGGGGTAGCCGGGGAGCTGTTTTTT. This codes for CASRQGVAGELFF.

This chain links TRBV19 with TRBJ1-1, with a weak D call TRBD1 (6 bases). The CDR3 contains 16 residues. Trimming took 0 bases from V and 0 from J, leaving 11 bases between them. Germline-derived CDR1 and CDR2 are LNHDA and SQIVND (reference sequence). Written as DNA, the CDR3 is TGTGCCAGTAGTATAGACCGGGACACCGTGAACACTGAAGCTTTCTTT. Translating it yields CASSIDRDTVNTEAFF.

The table lists this clone with a count of one. Other DNA sequences of this sample code for an identical CDR3. The V and J genes are TRBV5-1 and TRBJ2-7; no clear D. The V gene's germline CDR1 is SGHRS and CDR2 YFSETQ. Deletions cut 0 bases from V and 3 bases from J, with 4 bases between. This CDR3 contains 12 residues. The CDR3 loop reads CASSLDFYEQYF. CDR3 DNA: TGCGCCAGCAGCTTGGATTTCTACGAGCAGTACTTC.

The table lists this clone with a few counts. This sequence joins TRBV3-1 (or the pseudogene TRBV3-2) and TRBJ2-5; D is undetermined. The V gene lost 0 bases and the J gene lost 6 bases, with 5 bases spanning the gap. CDR1 LGHDT and CDR2 YNNKEL come from the germline V gene (reference sequence). The CDR3 runs 12 residues. The CDR3 reads CASSQEGKTQYF. CDR3 nucleotides: TGTGCCAGCAGCCAAGAGGGGAAGACCCAGTACTTC.

DNA for the CDR3: TGTGCCAGCAGTTACACCCGGGCCTCTGGAAACACCATATATTTT. This translates into CASSYTRASGNTIYF. The rearrangement links TRBV6-2 or TRBV6-3 to TRBJ1-3; D is unresolved. The CDR3 is made up of 15 amino acids. Germline V gene sequence: CDR1 MNHEY, CDR2 SVGEGT. The V end was cut by 2 bases, the J end by 0 bases, with 8 bases between.